The 16 T cell receptor beta chains below were found in one sample sequenced in a study of T cells in Graves' hyperthyroidism and ophthalmopathy. The investigators amplified TCR beta CDR3 regions from RNA transcripts. The HTBI primer set drove a first-round RT-PCR of the TCR CDR3. TCRdb reanalysed the multiplex PCR reads using MiXCR and keeps one entry per CDR3 protein. The sample consists of 390,000 or so distinct CDR3 sequences, roughly 14% of them appearing once. Specimen: blood. All receptors derive from a man aged 18 to 29 with Graves' ophthalmopathy.

This clonotype was observed a handful of times. The chain's CDR3 is CASSLGGGDTDTQYF. The CDR3 coding sequence is TGTGCCAGCAGCTTGGGCGGGGGGGACACAGATACGCAGTATTTT. The chain carries TRBV5-6 and TRBJ2-3, with 9 nucleotides matching TRBD2. This CDR3 comprises 15 residues. CDR1 and CDR2 from the germline V gene are SGHDT and YYEEEE. J was trimmed by 2 bases and V by 0 bases; bases with no gene match: 1.

In the case of this clonotype: A single base separates this from a much larger clone, so it may be a read error. The chain employs TRBV11-2 and TRBJ2-1; D is unresolved. CDR1 is SGHAT, CDR2 FQNNGV, per germline. The CDR3 has 12 amino acids. CDR3 sequence: CAGSLTVNGQFF. The CDR3 coding sequence is TGTGCCGGCAGCTTAACGGTCAATGGGCAGTTCTTC.

V gene TRBV4-1 combines with J gene TRBJ2-7; TRBD2 matches at 7 bases. CDR1 and CDR2 (germline): MGHRA, YSYEKL. Trimming took 4 bases from V and 3 from J; bases not matched to a gene: 9. The CDR3 sequence is 15 residues long. The CDR3 DNA reads TGCGCCAGCAGCCTCGCCGGGGGGACCAACTACGAGCAGTACTTC. Its protein is CASSLAGGTNYEQYF.

In this sample, this clonotype turned up many times. J is TRBJ2-5 and V is TRBV7-8, with 9 bases identical to TRBD2. The germline V gene has CDR1 SGHVS and CDR2 FQNEAQ. This CDR3 region has 15 residues. V dropped 1 base and J dropped 6; count of bases not matched to a gene: 6. CDR3 sequence reads: CASSLGNSGSQTQYF. The CDR3, as DNA: TGTGCCAGCAGCTTAGGAAATAGCGGGAGTCAGACCCAGTACTTC.

The genes are TRBV7-9 and TRBJ1-3; D remains unclear. V shed 5 bases and J shed 1 base, with 12 bases lying between them. The CDR3 covers 15 residues. The germline V gene has CDR1 SEHNR and CDR2 FQNEAQ (reference sequence). The CDR3 loop is CASSTTAYSGNTIYF. The CDR3 nucleotides are TGTGCCAGCAGCACCACGGCTTATTCTGGAAACACCATATATTTT.

The J gene is TRBJ1-5, the V gene TRBV27; no firm D call. The V and J ends lost 3 bases and 0 bases respectively, with 9 bases between them. Germline lookup yields CDR1 MNHEY and CDR2 SMNVEV (reference sequence). There are 15 residues in the CDR3. CDR3 in amino acids: CASSLYGLSNQPQHF. DNA of the CDR3: TGTGCCAGCAGTTTGTACGGTCTTAGCAATCAGCCCCAGCATTTT.

This clonotype was seen ten or more times. V and J are TRBV5-1 and TRBJ1-4, with D perhaps matching TRBD1 (5 bases). Trimming cost V 5 bases and J 4 bases, with 12 bases left between them. Germline assignment: CDR1 SGHRS and CDR2 YFSETQ. The CDR3 is 14 residues long. CDR3 residues: CASSYDRINEKLFF. In DNA, the CDR3 is TGCGCCAGCAGTTACGACAGAATTAATGAAAAACTGTTTTTT.

The V call is TRBV12-3 or TRBV12-4, the J call TRBJ2-6; tentative D call: TRBD2 (6 bases). The germline V and J ends were trimmed by 3 bases and 8 bases, with 11 bases remaining between them. The CDR3 has 14 amino acids. This CDR3 is CASSLTGGTNVLTF. DNA of the CDR3: TGTGCCAGCAGTTTGACTGGCGGGACCAACGTCCTGACTTTC.

Ten or more counts support this clonotype. The chain is built from TRBV10-3 and TRBJ1-3; tentative D call: TRBD1 (6 bases). The germline CDR1 and CDR2 sequences are ENHRY and SYGVKD. The V and J ends lost 10 bases and 2 bases respectively, with 18 bases between them. CDR3 length: 15 residues. The CDR3 reads CASAGTPNAGNTIYF. The CDR3 DNA sequence: TGTGCCAGCGCCGGGACACCTAACGCTGGAAACACCATATATTTT.

This clonotype came up many times. The rearrangement uses TRBV29-1 and TRBJ1-1; TRBD1 matches at 8 bases. V shed 7 bases, J shed 5 bases, and the junction held 9 bases outside the gene matches. CDR1 is SQVTM, CDR2 ANQGSEA, per germline. The CDR3 loop spans 13 amino acids. CDR3 in amino acids: CSACDRGRTEAFF. The CDR3 region has the DNA TGCAGCGCCTGTGACAGGGGAAGGACTGAAGCTTTCTTT.

V usage is TRBV11-3 and J usage is TRBJ2-2; 7 bases align to TRBD1. The junction had 13 bases not matched to a gene; V was cut back by 5 bases and J by 7 bases. The CDR3 spans 16 residues. CDR1 SGHNT and CDR2 YENEEA come from the germline V gene. DNA of the CDR3: TGTGCCAGCAGCCCCCCGCAGGGGGTGTATAGCGGGGAGCTGTTTTTT. Amino acid sequence: CASSPPQGVYSGELFF.

V is TRBV13 and J is TRBJ2-5; unclear D gene. There are 13 residues in the CDR3. V was shortened by 3 bases and J by 5 bases, with 10 bases between the two germline ends. From germline, CDR1 is PRHDT and CDR2 FYEKMQ (reference sequence). In DNA, the CDR3 is TGTGCCAGCAGCTTCGGGCTGGCGGAGACCCAGTACTTC. This gives the protein CASSFGLAETQYF. The complete variable domain, with remaining parts taken from reference TRBV13 and TRBJ2-5, reads AAGVIQSPRHLIKEKRETATLKCYPIPRHDTVYWYQQGPGQDPQFLISFYEKMQSDKGSIPDRFSAQQFSDYHSELNMSSLELGDSALYFCASSFGLAETQYFGPGTRLLVL.

This clonotype was observed many times. V is TRBV2 and J is TRBJ2-7; TRBD1 is a possible D gene (5 bases). Per the germline V gene, CDR1 is SNHLY and CDR2 is FYNNEI. This CDR3 spans 14 amino acids. V was shortened by 6 bases and J by 5 bases, with 17 bases between the two germline ends. Here the CDR3 reads CASRTATGPHEQYF. Written as DNA, the CDR3 is TGTGCCAGCAGGACCGCAACAGGCCCCCACGAGCAGTACTTC.

As regards this clonotype: At one boundary the junction diverges from the germline segment, which might be a read error. The V gene is TRBV7-7, the J gene TRBJ2-2, with D unclear. There are 15 residues in the CDR3. Germline assignment: CDR1 SSHAT and CDR2 FNYEAQ (reference sequence). The CDR3 DNA sequence: TGTGCTAGCACCCCTGGAATAGACCTCACCGGGGAGCTGTTTTTT. Protein product: CASTPGIDLTGELFF.

This clonotype was counted many times. This sequence joins TRBV27 and TRBJ2-3; 10 nucleotides match TRBD2. Trimming took 6 bases from V and 6 from J; bases not matched to a gene: 12. The length of the CDR3 is 16 residues. Looked up from germline, CDR1 is MNHEY and CDR2 is SMNVEV (reference sequence). The CDR3 sequence is CASSPGGGSGRDTQYF. The CDR3 DNA sequence: TGTGCCAGCAGCCCCGGAGGGGGTAGCGGGAGGGATACGCAGTATTTT.

The chain employs TRBV6-1 and TRBJ2-7; D is uncertain. The V end lost 7 bases, the J end lost 0 bases, and 7 bases lay between the germline ends. The CDR3 length is 12 residues. From germline, CDR1 is MNHNS and CDR2 SASEGT. DNA of the CDR3: TGTGCCAGCACAGGCTTCTCCTACGAGCAGTACTTC. Translation: CASTGFSYEQYF.